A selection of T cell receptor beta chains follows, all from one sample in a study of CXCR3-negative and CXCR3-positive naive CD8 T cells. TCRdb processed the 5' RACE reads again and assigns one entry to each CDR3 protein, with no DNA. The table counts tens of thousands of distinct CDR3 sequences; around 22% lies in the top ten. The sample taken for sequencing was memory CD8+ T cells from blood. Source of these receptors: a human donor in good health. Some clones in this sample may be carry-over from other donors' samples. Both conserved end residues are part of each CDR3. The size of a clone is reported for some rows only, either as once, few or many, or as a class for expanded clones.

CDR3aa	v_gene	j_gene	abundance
CASQRSNEQFF	TRBV28	TRBJ2-1	-
CASSQDGGAGANVLTF	TRBV4-3	TRBJ2-6	-
CASSQDSLAGVPTDTQYF	TRBV4-3	TRBJ2-3	-
CSVIIRDPYEQYF	TRBV29-1	TRBJ2-7	-
CSVDRQGLQYF	TRBV29-1	TRBJ2-4	-
CASSQVGEYNEQFF	TRBV3-1	TRBJ2-1	-
CSVVIGNTIYF	TRBV29-1	TRBJ1-3	-
CASSYSTVTGKDGYTF	TRBV6-5	TRBJ1-2	-
CASSFYHRGQSSYNEQFF	TRBV7-9	TRBJ2-1	-
CASKEGMNPDTQYF	TRBV12-3/TRBV12-4	TRBJ2-3	-
CASGALAGWSNEQFF	TRBV6-4	TRBJ2-1	-
CASSISRASTEAFF	TRBV19	TRBJ1-1	-
CASSFQPSGGNEQFF	TRBV7-3	TRBJ2-1	-
CASGQGTNTGELFF	TRBV5-1	TRBJ2-2	-
CASRDGSGPRFYSNQPQHF	TRBV19	TRBJ1-5	-
CASSQDRDDEQYF	TRBV4-2	TRBJ2-7	-
CASSWGLAKKTQYF	TRBV12-3/TRBV12-4	TRBJ2-5	-
CASILSLGNVYEQYF	TRBV28	TRBJ2-7	-
CASSLGVAGGEGDTQYF	TRBV11-2	TRBJ2-3	-
CSVVLTGVTYEQYF	TRBV29-1	TRBJ2-7	-
CASSLVDSYTEAFF	TRBV5-5	TRBJ1-1	-
CASSLAQGYYNEQFF	TRBV5-1	TRBJ2-1	-
CASSPNPSGNEKLFF	TRBV5-1	TRBJ1-4	-
CASSQESLATYEQYF	TRBV4-3	TRBJ2-7	-
CATGTSGAQETQYF	TRBV3-1	TRBJ2-5	-
CASSSPSGLTDTQYF	TRBV11-3	TRBJ2-3	medium-sized
CSARNLGQGALGYGYTF	TRBV20-1	TRBJ1-2	-
CASRDQETQYF	TRBV10-3	TRBJ2-5	-
CSARGQADNEKFF	TRBV20-1	TRBJ2-1	-
CASSQDVLDSRTEAFF	TRBV4-3	TRBJ1-1	-
CASFTGASNQPQHF	TRBV6-2/TRBV6-3	TRBJ1-5	-
CASSSNRGTSYGYTF	TRBV7-9	TRBJ1-2	-
CASSYGDSFTDTQYF	TRBV9	TRBJ2-3	-
CASSTIRTGNIQYF	TRBV12-3/TRBV12-4	TRBJ2-4	-
CASSSEDRPHEQFF	TRBV7-3	TRBJ2-1	-
CASSQDRASTIDYGYTF	TRBV14	TRBJ1-2	-
CASSLAATGETQYF	TRBV7-9	TRBJ2-5	-
CASSPPTGSTEAFF	TRBV7-9	TRBJ1-1	-
CRTVRSNTEAFF	TRBV29-1	TRBJ1-1	-
CASRPDSYYEQYF	TRBV28	TRBJ2-7	-